This T cell receptor (beta chain) was recovered during a study of T cell responses to AZD1222 COVID-19 vaccine. Study-level results: The donor group comprised mostly white British people and more females; the analysis possibly underestimated clonal diversity. Spike-wide coverage was observed for vaccine-associated CD4 TCRs, with dominant responses at 160-218 and 743-854. Spike-specific TCR breadth and depth both grew after two AZD1222 doses. In all cases, repertoires were sampled only after the peak T cell response.

The table came from immunoSEQ multiplex PCR; TCRdb's copy has only in-frame clones and leaves some out. The top ten hold about 1.5% of the sample, which has about 140,000 clones, roughly nine tenths seen once. About this clone: Antigen specificity is unknown.

V gave up 2 bases and J gave up 0 bases, with 8 bases separating them. CDR3 size: 15 residues. Germline V gene sequence: CDR1 SGHNT, CDR2 YENEEA. This clonotype originated in an adult in good health. The chain employs TRBV11-3 and TRBJ2-1, with a weak D call TRBD2 (5 bases). Here the sequenced sample was peripheral blood, taken on day 0 of AZD1222 vaccination. CDR3 coding DNA: TGTGCCAGCAGCTTAAGGGAGAGCTCCTACAATGAGCAGTTCTTC. Translation gives CASSLRESSYNEQFF.